This T cell receptor beta chain was recovered during a study of T cell changes during pregnancy in multiple sclerosis (dated by TCRdb to between 2018 and 2020). Regarding the study in general: The study looked at changes in the T cell repertoire across pregnancy in women with multiple sclerosis.

Regarding this clone: The antigen it binds to is not known. No clone much larger than this one lies a single base away; base qualities are absent.

The protocol used for the library was the immunoSEQ multiplex PCR assay. The source is immuneACCESS, and TCRdb retained only in-frame sequences with V and J called. Part of the clones is not carried over; for the studies checked, unresolved V genes explain less than half of this, and the remainder is unexplained. The table for this sample lists roughly 79,000 clones; 75% to 95% of them were counted only once. About 0.42% of the sample is in the top ten clones. CDR3 length: 14 amino acids, cysteine to phenylalanine. The retained sequence is limited to the CDR3, 42 bases, with the frame set at the first base. Germline trimming amounts to 8 bases on V and 6 bases on J, with 10 as the count of junction bases outside the gene matches. CDR1 and CDR2 are read off the germline V gene (reference sequence) as GTSNPN and SVGIG.

In this chain, TRBV30 is recombined with TRBJ1-6, with TRBD1 matching 7 junction bases. The sample consisted of CD4+ T cells from peripheral blood mononuclear cells, taken before pregnancy. This TCR was sampled from a female donor with multiple sclerosis, enrolled in a pregnancy study. The DNA sequence is given as TGTGCCGGATCATCGGGACAGCTTAATTCACCCCTCCACTTT. Its protein is CAGSSGQLNSPLHF. The reference TRBV30 and TRBJ1-6 proteins fill in what lies around the CDR3, so the full variable domain reads SQTIHQWPATLVQPVGSPLSLECTVEGTSNPNLYWYRQAAGRGLQLLFYSVGIGQISSEVPQNLSASRPQDRQFILSSKKLLLSDSGFYLCAGSSGQLNSPLHFGNGTRLTVT.